The 11 T cell receptor beta chains presented below share a single source sample, sequenced in a study of blood T cell repertoires in COVID-19. Libraries were prepared by immunoSEQ multiplex PCR; TCRdb keeps only in-frame clonotypes and omits some of them. The sample consists of 150,000 to 200,000 clones, approximately 90% of them appearing once. Sequencing was done on a sample of PBMCs or T cells enriched from blood (not recorded which). The receptors stem from a woman between 18 and 29 years old who had recovered from COVID-19.

The chain carries TRBV24-1 and TRBJ2-3, with 9 nucleotides matching TRBD1. The CDR3 contains 16 residues. The germline V gene encodes CDR1 KGHDR and CDR2 SFDVKD. V shed 2 bases and J 6 bases; nucleotides not matched to a gene: 8. The CDR3 is CATSDSGTGIVDTQYF. The DNA of the CDR3 is TGTGCCACCAGTGATTCGGGGACAGGGATAGTGGATACGCAGTATTTT.

V and J are TRBV5-1 and TRBJ2-7, with 7 bases matching TRBD2. The J segment lost 0 bases and the V segment lost 0 bases, leaving 3 bases of the junction unmatched. Germline values: CDR1 SGHRS, CDR2 YFSETQ. The CDR3 is 15 residues long. CDR3 protein: CASSLDGDYSYEQYF. CDR3 bases: TGCGCCAGCAGCTTGGATGGGGACTACTCCTACGAGCAGTACTTC.

This chain joins TRBV15 and TRBJ2-3, with 7 bases matching TRBD2. V gave up 4 bases and J gave up 6 bases; unmatched junction bases: 7. The CDR3 has 14 residues. Germline V CDR1 and CDR2: LNHNV, YYDKDF (reference sequence). The DNA for the CDR3 is TGTGCCACCAGCACTAGACTAGCTGTTGATACGCAGTATTTT. Translating gives CATSTRLAVDTQYF.

V is TRBV28 and J is TRBJ2-1; TRBD2 matches 13 bases. This CDR3 has 16 amino acids. With 5 bases clipped from V and 6 bases from J, the junction kept 7 bases outside the gene matches. CDR1 and CDR2 (germline): MDHEN, SYDVKM. This chain's CDR3 is CASSPNRLAGGNEQFF. DNA of the CDR3: TGTGCCAGCAGTCCCAACCGACTAGCGGGAGGCAATGAGCAGTTCTTC.

The V gene is TRBV4-2, the J gene TRBJ2-5; TRBD2 is a possible D gene (6 bases). V was cut by 0 bases and J by 5 bases, with 13 bases left in between. This CDR3 contains 15 residues. Per germline, CDR1 LGHNA and CDR2 YNFKEQ. CDR3 nucleotide sequence: TGTGCCAGCAGCCAAGATAAGGAGGGCTGGGAGACCCAGTACTTC. This encodes CASSQDKEGWETQYF.

This chain links TRBV19 with TRBJ1-3, with D possibly being TRBD1 (5 bases). V was clipped by 8 bases and J by 0 bases, with 17 bases between them. CDR3 size: 16 residues. The germline gives CDR1 LNHDA, CDR2 SQIVND (reference sequence). CDR3 in DNA: TGTGCCAGTTCAATTCGGGGGGGAGACTCTGGAAACACCATATATTTT. Translation: CASSIRGGDSGNTIYF.

The chain recombines TRBV19 with TRBJ2-3; 13 nucleotides match TRBD2. V lost 4 bases and J lost 2; bases outside the gene matches: 6. There are 17 residues in the CDR3. CDR1 is LNHDA and CDR2 is SQIVND in the germline V gene (reference sequence). The CDR3 region has the DNA TGTGCCAGTAGTACCCCGGGACTAGCGGGGACCACAGATACGCAGTATTTT. This gives the protein CASSTPGLAGTTDTQYF.

This clone showed up just once. J is TRBJ2-1 and V is TRBV6-2 or TRBV6-3; D remains ambiguous. The CDR3 totals 13 residues. Looked up from germline, CDR1 is MNHEY and CDR2 is SVGEGT. Trimming took 0 bases from V and 4 from J, leaving 4 bases between them. The CDR3 DNA sequence: TGTGCCAGCAGTTACTCGAGGTACAATGAGCAGTTCTTC. It encodes CASSYSRYNEQFF.

The sample holds one count of this clone. This chain connects TRBV7-2 to TRBJ1-2, with 9 bases aligning to TRBD1. The ends lost 2 bases at V and 0 bases at J; junction bases unmatched: 7. In germline, CDR1 is SGHTA, CDR2 FQGNSA. CDR3 length: 17 residues. Written as DNA, the CDR3 is TGTGCCAGCAGCTTAAACCGGGACAGGGTTACTAACTATGGCTACACCTTC. Amino acids: CASSLNRDRVTNYGYTF.

Comments on this clone: The CDR3 carries no conserved terminal phenylalanine or tryptophan, so it likely arises from a read error. It is unclear where the CDR3 begins or ends on the DNA, so no DNA is shown, and the CDR3 is as TCRdb lists it. The chain's CDR3 is CAGRGAGL. V gene TRBV7-6 combines with J gene TRBJ2-7; the table's D gene call, TRBD2, was not cross checked with the DNA. The CDR3 extends over 8 residues, inclusive of both ends. Germline CDR1 is SGHVS and CDR2 is FNYEAQ.

The rearrangement joins TRBV21-1 to TRBJ1-5; TRBD1, the table's D call, was not compared with the DNA. TRBV21-1 is assigned pseudogene status. This CDR3 region has 20 residues. CDR3: CASSKEVPGQGAHSNQPQHF. DNA for the CDR3: TGTGCCAGCAGCAAAGAAGTCCCGGGACAGGGGGCGCATAGCAATCAGCCCCAGCATTTT.